The 5 T cell receptor beta chains in this list originate from one sample, sequenced in a study of CD8 T cells in Susac syndrome. With random hexamers, about 0.5 to 1 ug RNA was reverse transcribed. TCRdb redid the calling of the immunoSEQ multiplex PCR reads with MiXCR, one entry per CDR3 protein. The data contain around 140,000 distinct CDR3 sequences, about 95% of them singletons. The material sequenced was CD4+ T cells from PBMCs. These receptors were collected from a human donor with multiple sclerosis.

CDR3 residues: CSVLGTGATNEKLFF. The CDR3 DNA sequence: TGCAGCGTCCTCGGGACAGGGGCTACTAATGAAAAACTGTTTTTT. This chain links TRBV29-1 with TRBJ1-4; 10 positions agree with TRBD1. Germline CDR1 is SQVTM and CDR2 is ANQGSEA. The CDR3 covers 15 residues. Trimming cost V 6 bases and J 2 bases; bases outside gene matches: 6.

The chain is built from TRBV20-1 and TRBJ1-2; D is unresolved. The V end lost 7 bases, the J end lost 0 bases, and 6 bases lay between the germline ends. CDR1 and CDR2 (germline): DFQATT, SNEGSKA (reference sequence). The CDR3 runs to 11 residues. The CDR3 DNA is TGCAGTGAAGCCCCTAACTATGGCTACACCTTC. It specifies CSEAPNYGYTF.

V gene TRBV7-9 combines with J gene TRBJ1-6, with 10 bases aligning to TRBD1. The CDR3 runs 14 residues. The ends lost 5 bases at V and 10 bases at J; junction bases unmatched: 5. Looked up from germline, CDR1 is SEHNR and CDR2 is FQNEAQ (reference sequence). CDR3: CASSRTGGESPLHF. CDR3 nucleotides: TGTGCCAGCAGCCGGACAGGGGGAGAGTCACCCCTCCACTTT.

The chain couples TRBV9 to TRBJ1-6, with D hard to call. Trimming cost V 0 bases and J 5 bases, with 6 bases left between them. From germline, CDR1 is SGDLS and CDR2 YYNGEE. The length of the CDR3 is 14 residues. Written as DNA, the CDR3 is TGTGCCAGCAGCGTAGAGGGCCATAATTCACCCCTCCACTTT. Protein sequence: CASSVEGHNSPLHF.

V gene TRBV7-2 combines with J gene TRBJ1-2, with no clear D. Trimming pared 0 bases from V and 4 bases from J, leaving 6 bases between. The germline CDR1 and CDR2 sequences are SGHTA and FQGNSA. The CDR3 runs to 13 residues. This CDR3 reads CASSLAPPYGYTF. DNA of the CDR3: TGTGCCAGCAGCTTAGCCCCCCCCTATGGCTACACCTTC.